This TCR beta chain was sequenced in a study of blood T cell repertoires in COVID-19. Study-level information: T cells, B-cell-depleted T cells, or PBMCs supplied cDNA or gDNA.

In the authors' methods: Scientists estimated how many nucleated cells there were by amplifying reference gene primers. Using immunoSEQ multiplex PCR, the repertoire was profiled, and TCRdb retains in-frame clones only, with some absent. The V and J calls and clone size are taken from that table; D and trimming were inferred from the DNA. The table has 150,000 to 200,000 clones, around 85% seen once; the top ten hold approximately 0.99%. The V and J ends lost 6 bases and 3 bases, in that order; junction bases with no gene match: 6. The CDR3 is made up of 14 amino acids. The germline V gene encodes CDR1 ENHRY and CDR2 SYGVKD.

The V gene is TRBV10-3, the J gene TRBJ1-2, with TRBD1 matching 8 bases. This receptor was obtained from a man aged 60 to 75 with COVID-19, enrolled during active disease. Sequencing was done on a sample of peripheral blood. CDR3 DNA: TGTGCCATCAGCTCAGGGGGCGCGGACTATGGCTACACCTTC. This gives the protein CAISSGGADYGYTF.